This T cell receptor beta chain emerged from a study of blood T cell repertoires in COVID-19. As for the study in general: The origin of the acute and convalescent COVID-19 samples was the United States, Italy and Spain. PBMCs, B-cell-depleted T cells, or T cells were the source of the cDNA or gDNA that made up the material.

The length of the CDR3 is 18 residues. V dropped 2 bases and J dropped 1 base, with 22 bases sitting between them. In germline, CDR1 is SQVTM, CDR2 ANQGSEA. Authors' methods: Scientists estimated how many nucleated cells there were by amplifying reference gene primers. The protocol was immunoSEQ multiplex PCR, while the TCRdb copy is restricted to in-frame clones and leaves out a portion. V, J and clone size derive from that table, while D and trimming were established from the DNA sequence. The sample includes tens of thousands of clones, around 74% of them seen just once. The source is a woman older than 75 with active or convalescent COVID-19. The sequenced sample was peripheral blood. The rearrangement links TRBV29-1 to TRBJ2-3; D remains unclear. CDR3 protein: CSVELRIPNNWGTDTQYF. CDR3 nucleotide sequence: TGCAGCGTTGAACTGCGGATACCTAATAATTGGGGCACAGATACGCAGTATTTT.